This passage covers 20 T cell receptor beta chains from one sample sequenced in a study of CD8 T cells in ankylosing spondylitis. One entry per CDR3 protein results from TCRdb running MiXCR on the 5' RACE reads. This table holds 250,000 to 350,000 distinct CDR3 sequences, about 20% found once. Source material: blood, either unsorted or a sorted T cell fraction (not recorded which). All receptors come from a female donor with ankylosing spondylitis or in good health (not recorded which).

The chain joins TRBV6-5 to TRBJ2-6; D remains unclear. V shed 0 bases and J shed 2 bases, with 11 bases lying between them. The CDR3 length is 17 residues. Germline CDR1 reads MNHEY; CDR2 reads SVGAGI. DNA for the CDR3: TGTGCCAGCAGTTACTCGCGATCAACTCCTGGGGCCAACGTCCTGACTTTC. Protein sequence: CASSYSRSTPGANVLTF.

This clonotype occurred a few times. V is TRBV7-9 and J is TRBJ2-1; a possible D gene is TRBD1 (6 bases). This CDR3 spans 16 amino acids. V lost 4 bases and J 1 base, leaving 14 bases between the germline ends. Germline assignment: CDR1 SEHNR and CDR2 FQNEAQ (reference sequence). CDR3 DNA: TGTGCCAGCAGCTCTGTACAGGGAAAATCCTACAATGAGCAGTTCTTC. Encoded protein: CASSSVQGKSYNEQFF.

This clonotype occurred a few times. This rearrangement joins TRBV6-1 to TRBJ2-7; D unresolved. Germline CDR1 reads MNHNS; CDR2 reads SASEGT. The CDR3 runs to 18 residues. Trimming shortened V by 6 bases and J by 5 bases, and 29 bases separated the two germline ends. The CDR3 is CASSPMFLDEWMFHEQYF. The CDR3 nucleotides read TGTGCCAGCAGCCCAATGTTTCTGGACGAATGGATGTTCCACGAGCAGTACTTC.

This rearrangement joins TRBV29-1 to TRBJ2-3, with D unresolved. CDR3 length: 13 residues. Trimming shortened V by 2 bases and J by 5 bases, and 11 bases separated the two germline ends. Germline loops: CDR1 SQVTM, CDR2 ANQGSEA. The CDR3 spells CSVERVGIDTQYF. CDR3 coding DNA: TGCAGCGTTGAACGGGTGGGCATAGATACGCAGTATTTT.

This rearrangement joins TRBV5-1 to TRBJ2-1; 8 bases match TRBD2. The V gene's germline CDR1 is SGHRS and CDR2 YFSETQ. J gave up 8 bases and V 8 bases, and 18 bases lay outside the gene matches. The CDR3 length is 16 residues. CDR3 bases: TGCGCCAGTAATCCGGGACTAGACCTTAAGGGGGATGAGCAGTTCTTC. Translating gives CASNPGLDLKGDEQFF.

In its sample, this clonotype was seen a few times. The chain joins TRBV10-3 to TRBJ2-2; D gene uncertain. CDR1 is ENHRY and CDR2 is SYGVKD in the germline V gene. The CDR3 spans 11 residues. Trimming shortened V by 10 bases and J by 5 bases, and 8 bases separated the two germline ends. CDR3 nucleotide sequence: TGTGCCACCGCCCAGACCGGGGAGCTGTTTTTT. Amino acids: CATAQTGELFF.

This chain links TRBV5-1 with TRBJ1-2, with no clear D. Trimming removed 0 bases from V and 6 bases from J, with 24 bases in between. This CDR3 comprises 18 residues. Germline values: CDR1 SGHRS, CDR2 YFSETQ. The CDR3 sequence is CASSLGVGISPRGNGYTF. DNA of the CDR3: TGCGCCAGCAGCTTGGGAGTCGGTATTTCCCCTAGAGGGAATGGCTACACCTTC.

J is TRBJ2-7 and V is TRBV7-9; D ambiguous. The CDR3 contains 13 residues. Trimming took 3 bases from V and 5 from J, leaving 11 bases between them. Germline lookup yields CDR1 SEHNR and CDR2 FQNEAQ (reference sequence). CDR3 bases: TGTGCCAGCAGCTTCGAAGTCCTTGACGAGCAGTACTTC. Its translation: CASSFEVLDEQYF.

This clonotype was seen ten or more times. The chain couples TRBV20-1 to TRBJ2-5, with TRBD2 as a possible D gene (6 bases). V was clipped by 0 bases and J by 6 bases, with 14 bases between them. Germline CDR1 DFQATT, CDR2 SNEGSKA (reference sequence). The CDR3 is 14 residues long. In DNA form, the CDR3 reads TGCAGTGCTAGAGAAAGGCGGGGCGGAAAGACCCAGTACTTC. This encodes CSARERRGGKTQYF.

This sequence joins TRBV15 and TRBJ1-4; no definite D call. Germline V lookup: CDR1 LNHNV, CDR2 YYDKDF (reference sequence). Trimming left V 1 base short and J 8 bases short, with 5 bases between. The CDR3 is 12 residues long. CDR3 coding DNA: TGTGCCACCAGCAGAGGACGGGAAAAACTGTTTTTT. As protein: CATSRGREKLFF.

Only a few counts were recorded for this clonotype. The chain recombines TRBV2 with TRBJ1-2; 11 nucleotides match TRBD1. Trimming cost V 6 bases and J 7 bases; bases outside gene matches: 4. Germline CDR1 and CDR2: SNHLY and FYNNEI. CDR3 length: 13 amino acids. CDR3 nucleotides: TGTGCCAGCAGGGGACAGGGGGATCTTGGCTACACCTTC. Translation gives CASRGQGDLGYTF.

There are a few counts of this clonotype. The J gene is TRBJ2-5, the V gene TRBV6-5; TRBD1 matches 7 bases. The CDR3 loop spans 15 amino acids. Germline V gene sequence: CDR1 MNHEY, CDR2 SVGAGI. With 0 bases clipped from V and 5 bases from J, the junction kept 6 bases outside the gene matches. CDR3 loop: CASSYSSSRGETQYF. The CDR3 nucleotides read TGTGCCAGCAGTTACTCGAGCTCCAGGGGGGAGACCCAGTACTTC.

Written as DNA, the CDR3 is TGTGCCAGCAGTTACTCGTCCGGGTGGGAAGGAACTGAAGCTTTCTTT. The encoded protein is CASSYSSGWEGTEAFF. The rearrangement joins TRBV6-5 to TRBJ1-1; D is uncertain. The ends were cut back, 0 bases at V and 5 bases at J, with 16 bases in the middle. The CDR3 sequence is 16 residues long. The V gene's germline CDR1 is MNHEY and CDR2 SVGAGI.

As for this clonotype: The junction departs from germline at one end; a sequencing error may be responsible. The chain carries TRBV7-2 and TRBJ2-4, with D perhaps being TRBD1 or TRBD2 (5 bases each). CDR3 length equals 15 residues. Germline assignment: CDR1 SGHTA and CDR2 FQGNSA. The CDR3 coding sequence is TGTGCCAGCAGCAATCCCCCAGGGACCAAAAGCATTCAGTACTTC. Protein sequence: CASSNPPGTKSIQYF. Drawing the rest from reference TRBV7-2 and TRBJ2-4, the complete variable domain is GAGVSQSPSNKVTEKGKDVELRCDPISGHTALYWYRQSLGQGLEFLIYFQGNSAPDKSGLPSDRFSAERTGGSVSTLTIQRTQQEDSAVYLCASSNPPGTKSIQYFGAGTRLSVL.

The chain joins TRBV2 to TRBJ2-5; D might be TRBD2 (6 bases). Trimming pared 6 bases from V and 5 bases from J, leaving 13 bases between. The CDR3 is 13 amino acids. CDR1 is SNHLY and CDR2 is FYNNEI in the germline V gene. CDR3 coding DNA: TGTGCCAGCAGGGCACTAGCTTTGGAGACCCAGTACTTC. It is translated as CASRALALETQYF.

This clonotype was counted a few times. The chain recombines TRBV20-1 with TRBJ2-1; D gene unclear. The CDR3 loop spans 12 amino acids. Trimming took off 4 bases at V and 7 bases at J, with 11 bases between the two ends. Per germline, CDR1 DFQATT and CDR2 SNEGSKA (reference sequence). The CDR3, as DNA: TGCAGTGCTATACCCAGAGGTAATGAGCAGTTCTTC. Translating it yields CSAIPRGNEQFF.

The genes are TRBV5-4 and TRBJ1-3, with TRBD1 as a possible D gene (6 bases). Trimming removed 5 bases at V and 0 bases at J, with 12 bases between. The length of the CDR3 is 15 residues. Germline CDR1 SGHNT, CDR2 YYREEE (reference sequence). The CDR3 nucleotides read TGTGCCAGCAGTTTACAGGGCCCCTCTGGAAACACCATATATTTT. This encodes CASSLQGPSGNTIYF. The complete variable domain, with remaining parts taken from reference TRBV5-4 and TRBJ1-3, reads ETGVTQSPTHLIKTRGQQVTLRCSSQSGHNTVSWYQQALGQGPQFIFQYYREEENGRGNFPPRFSGLQFPNYSSELNVNALELDDSALYLCASSLQGPSGNTIYFGEGSWLTVV.

The rearrangement joins TRBV12-3 or TRBV12-4 to TRBJ2-7; D perhaps matches TRBD1 (6 bases). Trimming shortened V by 5 bases and J by 3 bases, and 14 bases separated the two germline ends. This CDR3 region has 14 residues. For the CDR3, the DNA is TGTGCCAGCAGTCGGCTGACAGGCTACTACGAGCAGTACTTC. This sequence encodes CASSRLTGYYEQYF.

The genes are TRBV6-6 and TRBJ2-3; D ambiguous. The CDR3 is made up of 13 amino acids. Germline CDR1 MNHNY, CDR2 SVGAGI (reference sequence). The germline V and J ends were trimmed by 2 bases and 6 bases, with 9 bases remaining between them. The CDR3 DNA follows: TGTGCCAGCAGTTACGGGTTCCCGGATACGCAGTATTTT. This encodes CASSYGFPDTQYF.

The chain joins TRBV29-1 to TRBJ1-2; a weak D match, TRBD1 (5 bases). This CDR3 has 13 residues. The germline V and J ends were trimmed by 4 bases and 2 bases, with 11 bases remaining between them. Germline V gene lookup returns CDR1 SQVTM and CDR2 ANQGSEA. The CDR3 DNA reads TGCAGCGTTGTGTGGGACGGGAACTATGGCTACACCTTC. Amino acids: CSVVWDGNYGYTF.